This T cell receptor beta chain was captured in a study of T cell repertoires in cytomegalovirus infection. Turning to the study itself: Public signatures in TCR beta pointed to CMV infection and matching HLA type. Study results and caveats: In two of eight donors, the top clonotype was HLA-C-restricted CMV-specific.

Via MiXCR, TCRdb re-called the reads, giving one row per CDR3 protein. The repertoire holds under 120,000 distinct CDR3 sequences, around 40% seen once, with around 74% in the top ten. Remarks on this clonotype: The antigen is not known.

Trimming left V 5 bases short and J 1 base short, with 8 bases between. Germline assignment: CDR1 SGHVS and CDR2 FNYEAQ. The CDR3 has 14 residues. J is TRBJ1-4 and V is TRBV7-6; unclear D gene. The source material was CD8+ T cells from cultured PBMCs, sampled from culture after CMV antigen stimulation. This clonotype was obtained from a human donor in good health (CMV status not recorded). Some clones in this sample may be carry-over from other donors' samples. The CDR3 DNA sequence: TGTGCCAGCAGCCCCGAGGGAACTAATGAAAAACTGTTTTTT. Protein product: CASSPEGTNEKLFF.